Listed below are T cell receptor beta chains from one sample, sequenced in a study of T-cell reconstitution after alpha-beta-depleted transplantation in children. One entry per CDR3 protein, called by TCRdb with MiXCR from the PCR reads. Of around 100,000 distinct CDR3 sequences listed, 4.5% to 7.5% were seen once; the top ten hold about 6%. Sample: PBMCs, mostly from graft donor cells, taken 60 days after TCRalphabeta/CD19-depleted stem cell transplant. These receptors came from a female patient under 10 years old who had a stem cell transplant for Fanconi anemia, so the T cells may come from the graft donor. Both conserved end residues are part of each CDR3. Fields, in order: J gene, D gene, clone size, V gene, CDR3 DNA, CDR3 protein. D genes are given only for firm matches. Size values are once, few and many counts, or a class for expanded clones, and some rows have none.

TRBJ2-3 | . | few | TRBV7-8 | TGTGCCAGCAGCTCCCGCGGGACCCCCATCCTGGATACGCAGTATTTT | CASSSRGTPILDTQYF
TRBJ2-3 | TRBD2 | many | TRBV4-2 | TGTGCCAGCAGCCAAGATCCCAAGACTAGCGTGATCACAGATACGCAGTATTTT | CASSQDPKTSVITDTQYF
TRBJ2-2 | . | many | TRBV5-1 | TGCGCCAGCAGCGGGTCACATTGGACCGGGGAGCTGTTTTTT | CASSGSHWTGELFF
TRBJ2-7 | TRBD2 | . | TRBV3-1 | TGTGCCAGCAGTCAAAGCGGGAATCAAAACGAGCAGTACTTC | CASSQSGNQNEQYF
TRBJ2-1 | . | . | TRBV7-3 | TGTGCCAGCAGCCCCTTTGGGGGCAGGGTCTCCTACAATGAGCAGTTCTTC | CASSPFGGRVSYNEQFF
TRBJ2-1 | TRBD1 | . | TRBV3-1 | TGTGCCAGCAGCCAAGTATCTCCGGGACAGGGGGTCAGTTACAATGAGCAGTTCTTC | CASSQVSPGQGVSYNEQFF
TRBJ1-4 | TRBD1 | many | TRBV12-3/TRBV12-4 | TGTGCCAGCAGTTCTCCTCCAGGGGGATCTGAAAAACTGTTTTTT | CASSSPPGGSEKLFF
TRBJ2-2 | . | . | TRBV27 | TGTGCCAGCAGTTTATCGGCACAAAGGTTGAACACCGGGGAGCTGTTTTTT | CASSLSAQRLNTGELFF
TRBJ2-5 | . | . | TRBV25-1 | TGTGCCAGCAGTGGCTCCGGGACTCAGTACTTC | CASSGSGTQYF
TRBJ2-7 | . | . | TRBV3-1 | TGTGCCAGCAGCCCCTATTCGGGCGGGATTCCCGGCTTCGAGCAGTACTTC | CASSPYSGGIPGFEQYF
TRBJ2-7 | TRBD1 | many | TRBV3-1 | TGTGCCAGCAGCCATTTCGACAGGGTAAACGAGCAGTACTTC | CASSHFDRVNEQYF
TRBJ2-7 | TRBD2 | . | TRBV7-2 | TGTGCCAGCAGCGGCCGAGGGACTAGCAACAGCGAGCAGTACTTC | CASSGRGTSNSEQYF
TRBJ2-2 | TRBD2 | many | TRBV7-3 | TGTGCCAGCAGCTTAACCGGAGCGGGGGCTACGAACACCGGGGAGCTGTTTTTT | CASSLTGAGATNTGELFF
TRBJ1-3 | . | many | TRBV29-1 | TGCAGCGCCGCGATAAACACCATATATTTT | CSAAINTIYF
TRBJ2-3 | . | few | TRBV7-2 | TGTGCCAGCAGCTTAGTGGTGACAGATACGCAGTATTTT | CASSLVVTDTQYF
TRBJ1-1 | TRBD1 | many | TRBV20-1 | TGCAGTGGACCCGGACAGGTGAACACTGAAGCTTTCTTT | CSGPGQVNTEAFF
TRBJ2-1 | . | many | TRBV7-9 | TGTGCCAGCAGCGACGGGCCCCTTACCTACAATGAGCAGTTCTTC | CASSDGPLTYNEQFF
TRBJ2-1 | . | many | TRBV28 | TGTGCCAGCAGTTTTCCTCAAGAACGGCAGTTCTTC | CASSFPQERQFF
TRBJ2-1 | . | . | TRBV27 | TGTGCCAGCAGTTTTGGGGTTTTTCCCACTGAGCAGTTCTTC | CASSFGVFPTEQFF
TRBJ2-5 | TRBD1 | many | TRBV29-1 | TGCAGCGTTACCGGGACAGGGGGGTATCAAGAGACCCAGTACTTC | CSVTGTGGYQETQYF
TRBJ1-6 | . | few | TRBV20-1 | TGCAGTGCTCCGGGACTCCTGAGCTCCTATAATTCACCCCTCCACTTT | CSAPGLLSSYNSPLHF
TRBJ2-2 | . | many | TRBV20-1 | TGCAGTGCTAGGGGGTGGATCACCGGGGAGCTGTTTTTT | CSARGWITGELFF
TRBJ2-7 | . | few | TRBV20-1 | TGCAGTGTCTCAAGATGGCAGGGAGACCTCTACGAGCAGTACTTC | CSVSRWQGDLYEQYF
TRBJ2-7 | . | many | TRBV29-1 | TGCAGCGTAGGCTTTGCGGGGTTTACCTACGAGCAGTACTTC | CSVGFAGFTYEQYF
TRBJ2-5 | . | many | TRBV12-3/TRBV12-4 | TGTGCCAGCAGTTGGGGGACGGCGCCCTTATTTAGTACCCAGTACTTC | CASSWGTAPLFSTQYF
TRBJ2-7 | . | many | TRBV7-2 | TGTGCCAGCAGCTTATTGTCCCGGGGCGGCGGGCAGTACTTC | CASSLLSRGGGQYF
TRBJ1-4 | . | few | TRBV16 | TGTGCCAGCAGCCAATCGACAAGGGCGACCCCAACTAATGAAAAACTGTTTTTT | CASSQSTRATPTNEKLFF
TRBJ2-3 | . | many | TRBV5-1 | TGCGCCAGCAGCTTGGAGGACGGAGGAACAGATACGCAGTATTTT | CASSLEDGGTDTQYF
TRBJ2-5 | . | few | TRBV6-5 | TGTGCCAGCAGTTACTGGGGGCGGGAGCAAGAGACCCAGTACTTC | CASSYWGREQETQYF
TRBJ2-7 | . | many | TRBV11-2 | TGTGCCAGCAGCTTATCGAACAGGGAGGGCTACTACGAGCAGTACTTC | CASSLSNREGYYEQYF
TRBJ2-7 | TRBD2 | few | TRBV7-9 | TGTGCCAGCAGCAATTACCCGACTAGCACAACCTACGAGCAGTACTTC | CASSNYPTSTTYEQYF
TRBJ2-1 | . | many | TRBV5-1 | TGCGCCAGCAGCGTCGGGGAACAGCAGTTCTTC | CASSVGEQQFF
TRBJ2-1 | . | many | TRBV6-5 | TGTGCCAGCAGTTACACCATATCGCTTGGATACAATGAGCAGTTCTTC | CASSYTISLGYNEQFF
TRBJ2-3 | . | few | TRBV4-1 | TGCGCCAGCAGCGCGCCGGGACTTGCAGATACGCAGTATTTT | CASSAPGLADTQYF